This passage covers 12 T cell receptor beta chains from one sample sequenced in a study of cytomegalovirus exposure and HLA in healthy donors. The study ran its PCR with 60 Vbeta and 13 Jbeta primers. The repertoire was sequenced with immunoSEQ multiplex PCR; TCRdb's copy has only in-frame clones and lacks some. The table includes 140,000 to 150,000 clones, roughly 70% detected once. Input material: PBMCs. Receptors originate from a man aged 25 to 40 in good health and CMV-seronegative.

The J gene is TRBJ2-5, the V gene TRBV5-1; possibly TRBD1 for D (5 bases). Germline V CDR1 and CDR2: SGHRS, YFSETQ. Trimming shortened V by 0 bases and J by 5 bases, and 17 bases separated the two germline ends. The length of the CDR3 is 16 residues. This chain's CDR3 is CASSLAARRVGETQYF. CDR3 nucleotide sequence: TGCGCCAGCAGCTTGGCCGCGCGCAGGGTAGGGGAGACCCAGTACTTC.

The J gene is TRBJ2-1, the V gene TRBV5-4; 10 bases align to TRBD2. Germline assignment: CDR1 SGHNT and CDR2 YYREEE (reference sequence). Germline trimming cut 4 bases from V and 0 bases from J; bases unmatched to any gene: 10. This CDR3 spans 18 amino acids. CDR3: CASSPRLLAGSSYNEQFF. The CDR3 DNA reads as TGTGCCAGCAGCCCCCGTTTACTAGCGGGGTCCTCCTACAATGAGCAGTTCTTC.

This chain connects TRBV27 to TRBJ2-5; D uncertain. The J call may be incorrect, as the DNA end agrees better with TRBJ2-7. The CDR3 totals 12 residues. The germline V gene has CDR1 MNHEY and CDR2 SMNVEV (reference sequence). In DNA, the CDR3 is TGTGCCAGCAGTTTTTTGGGCTACGAGCAGTACTTC. It specifies CASSFLGYEQYF.

The chain links TRBV4-1 to TRBJ2-2, with 8 bases lining up with TRBD2. Germline CDR1 MGHRA, CDR2 YSYEKL. This CDR3 spans 16 amino acids. V lost 0 bases, J lost 8 bases, and 8 bases stayed unmatched. The CDR3 reads CASSQDGLGGVGELFF. The DNA for the CDR3 is TGCGCCAGCAGCCAAGATGGCCTCGGGGGGGTAGGGGAGCTGTTTTTT.

This chain joins TRBV29-1 and TRBJ2-4; D ambiguous. This CDR3 is built from 13 residues. The V and J ends lost 5 bases and 8 bases respectively, with 16 bases between them. The V gene's germline CDR1 is SQVTM and CDR2 ANQGSEA. This CDR3 is CSVTSSVQDIQYF. CDR3 coding DNA: TGCAGCGTTACAAGCAGTGTCCAGGACATTCAGTACTTC. The full variable domain, rest sourced from reference TRBV29-1 and TRBJ2-4, is SAVISQKPSRDICQRGTSLTIQCQVDSQVTMMFWYRQQPGQSLTLIATANQGSEATYESGFVIDKFPISRPNLTFSTLTVSNMSPEDSSIYLCSVTSSVQDIQYFGAGTRLSVL.

The rearrangement uses TRBV5-1 and TRBJ1-2; maybe TRBD1 (5 bases). This CDR3 region has 15 residues. CDR1 is SGHRS and CDR2 is YFSETQ in the germline V gene. The ends were cut back, 4 bases at V and 0 bases at J, with 13 bases in the middle. CDR3 residues: CASSPGGATNYGYTF. In DNA form, the CDR3 reads TGCGCCAGCAGCCCCGGAGGGGCTACTAACTATGGCTACACCTTC.

This clone came up a few times. The V call is TRBV7-9, the J call TRBJ2-5; 9 nucleotides line up with TRBD1. With V trimmed by 1 base and J by 4 bases, 10 bases remained unmatched. This CDR3 region has 17 residues. Germline values: CDR1 SEHNR, CDR2 FQNEAQ (reference sequence). The CDR3 DNA reads TGTGCCAGCAGCTTAGGTCTAGACAGGGGGAGAAGAGAGACCCAGTACTTC. Translated: CASSLGLDRGRRETQYF.

The rearrangement joins TRBV27 to TRBJ1-6; D is ambiguous. The V gene lost 7 bases and the J gene lost 10 bases, with 14 bases spanning the gap. The CDR3 is made up of 13 amino acids. Germline loops: CDR1 MNHEY, CDR2 SMNVEV (reference sequence). The CDR3 sequence: CASTAGVGSPLHF. The CDR3 bases are TGTGCCAGCACCGCAGGTGTAGGATCACCCCTCCACTTT.

The V gene is TRBV6-5, the J gene TRBJ1-4, with 9 bases fitting TRBD1. J lost 8 bases, V lost 5 bases, and 9 bases had no gene match. This CDR3 spans 15 amino acids. The germline CDR1 and CDR2 sequences are MNHEY and SVGAGI. The CDR3 DNA is TGTGCCAGCAGTACCCGGGACAGGGAAGGGGAAAAACTGTTTTTT. Protein sequence: CASSTRDREGEKLFF.

V gene TRBV4-2 combines with J gene TRBJ2-1, with D possibly being TRBD1 (6 bases). Germline CDR1 LGHNA, CDR2 YNFKEQ. Trimming took 4 bases from V and 10 from J, leaving 11 bases between them. There are 12 residues in the CDR3. CDR3 residues: CASSLSGVEQFF. CDR3 nucleotide sequence: TGTGCCAGCAGCCTATCAGGGGTAGAGCAGTTCTTC.

This chain uses TRBV18 with TRBJ1-1, with D hard to call. This CDR3 spans 15 amino acids. V gave up 0 bases and J gave up 2 bases, with 10 bases separating them. The germline CDR1 and CDR2 sequences are KGHSH and LQKENI. CDR3: CASSPPNLLNTEAFF. CDR3 in DNA: TGTGCCAGCTCACCACCGAACCTACTTAACACTGAAGCTTTCTTT.

The CDR3 nucleotides read TGTGCCAGCTCACCACCGGGGGTGGGAGGCACTGAAGCTTTCTTT. As protein: CASSPPGVGGTEAFF. This chain uses TRBV18 with TRBJ1-1; TRBD1 might be the D (5 bases). With 0 bases removed from V and 4 bases from J, the gap between germline ends came to 12 bases. Germline CDR1 is KGHSH and CDR2 is LQKENI. The CDR3 extends over 15 amino acids.